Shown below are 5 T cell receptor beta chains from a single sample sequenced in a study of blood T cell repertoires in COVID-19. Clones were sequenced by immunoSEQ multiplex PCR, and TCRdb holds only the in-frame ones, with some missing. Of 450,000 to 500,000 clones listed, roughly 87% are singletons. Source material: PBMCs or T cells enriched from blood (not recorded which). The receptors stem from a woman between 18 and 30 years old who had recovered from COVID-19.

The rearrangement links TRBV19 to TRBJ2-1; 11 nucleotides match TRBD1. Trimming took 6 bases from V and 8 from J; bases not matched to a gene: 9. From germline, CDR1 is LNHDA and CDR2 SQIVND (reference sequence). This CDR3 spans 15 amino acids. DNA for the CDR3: TGTGCCAGTAGACGTCCGGGACAGGGGGGCGATGAGCAGTTCTTC. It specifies CASRRPGQGGDEQFF.

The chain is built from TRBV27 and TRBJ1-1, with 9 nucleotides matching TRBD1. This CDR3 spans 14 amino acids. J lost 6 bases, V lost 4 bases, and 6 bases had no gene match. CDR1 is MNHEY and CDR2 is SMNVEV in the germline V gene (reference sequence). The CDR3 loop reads CASSWTGEVAEAFF. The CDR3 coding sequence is TGTGCCAGCAGTTGGACAGGGGAGGTCGCTGAAGCTTTCTTT.

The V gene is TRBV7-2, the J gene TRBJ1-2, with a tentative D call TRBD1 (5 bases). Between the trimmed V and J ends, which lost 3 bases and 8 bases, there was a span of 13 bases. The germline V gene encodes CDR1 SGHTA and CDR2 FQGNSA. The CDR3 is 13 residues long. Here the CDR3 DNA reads TGTGCCAGCAGCTTGAGGCAGGGCGCGGGCTACACCTTC. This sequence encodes CASSLRQGAGYTF.

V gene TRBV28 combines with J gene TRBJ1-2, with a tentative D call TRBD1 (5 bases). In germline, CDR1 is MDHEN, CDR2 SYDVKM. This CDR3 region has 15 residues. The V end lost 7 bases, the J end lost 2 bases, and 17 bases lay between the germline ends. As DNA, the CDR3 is TGTGCCAGCACCCCGGGGGGAGTGTTGAACTATGGCTACACCTTC. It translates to CASTPGGVLNYGYTF.

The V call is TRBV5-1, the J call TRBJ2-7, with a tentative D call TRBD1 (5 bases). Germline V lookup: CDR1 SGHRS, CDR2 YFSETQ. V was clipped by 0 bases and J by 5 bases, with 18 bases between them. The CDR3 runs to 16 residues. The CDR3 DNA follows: TGCGCCAGCAGCTTGGTCTCGGGCAGGGTCATGGACGAGCAGTACTTC. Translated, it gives CASSLVSGRVMDEQYF.